This entry concerns a single T cell receptor beta chain. Its matching antigen is unknown. The entry originates in a study of a mutant IDH1 vaccine in newly diagnosed glioma. As for time point: week 11, during vaccination. Every vaccination contained 300 ug of the mutant IDH1 20-mer peptide and was paired with topical imiquimod. Trimming pared 4 bases from V and 7 bases from J, leaving 17 bases between. This CDR3 contains 15 residues. The germline V gene has CDR1 SGHTS and CDR2 YDEGEE. Only in-frame clones appear in the TCRdb table, and some are missing; sequencing was by immunoSEQ multiplex PCR. The sample shows roughly 60,000 clones, roughly 80% of them seen only once.

Sequencing was performed on PBMCs, taken from a glioma patient whose treatment included an IDH1 peptide vaccine. The chain combines TRBV5-8 with TRBJ1-4; unclear D gene. This clonotype was obtained from a young man with glioma. CDR3 residues: CASSPTGRTREKLFF. CDR3 nucleotides: TGTGCCAGCAGCCCCACCGGGAGGACCCGTGAAAAACTGTTTTTT.